This T cell receptor (beta chain) emerged from a study of neoadjuvant anti-PD-1 for oral cavity cancer. The trim removed 5 bases at V and 4 bases at J, leaving 4 bases unmatched. CDR3 length: 13 amino acids. The germline V gene has CDR1 SGHTA and CDR2 FQGTGA. This clone was recorded a few times. The table came from immunoSEQ multiplex PCR; TCRdb's copy has only in-frame clones and leaves some out. The repertoire includes under 9,500 clones, approximately 62% of them detected once, and about 8.3% sits in the top ten. The chain couples TRBV7-3 to TRBJ2-5; 7 bases line up with TRBD2. The sequencing used tumor tissue, collected before nivolumab (anti-PD-1) treatment. This receptor was obtained from a person aged 35-79 years with oral cavity squamous cell carcinoma. CDR3 protein: CASSPGGRETQYF. DNA for the CDR3: TGTGCCAGCAGCCCGGGGGGTCGAGAGACCCAGTACTTC.